The entry below describes one TCR beta chain. Its specificity is unknown. The record originates from a study of CD8 T cells in ankylosing spondylitis. Study results and caveats: Certain motif variants had earlier been reported in reactive arthritis synovial fluid and blood. CD8+ cells made up the disease-linked clones, which were relatively rare in peripheral blood. A motif of fewer than ten highly homologous TCR beta variants was seen as apparently characteristic of ankylosing spondylitis blood. Significantly higher representation of disease-linked clones was reported for matched ankylosing spondylitis synovial fluid.

The CDR3 has 13 residues. Trimming took off 5 bases at V and 8 bases at J, with 16 bases between the two ends. CDR1 and CDR2 from the germline V gene are SQVTM and ANQGSEA. Via MiXCR, TCRdb re-called the 5' RACE reads, giving one row per CDR3 protein. Found here are 150,000 to 200,000 distinct CDR3 sequences, 30% to 40% of them singletons; the top ten hold approximately 5.9%. The chain has TRBV29-1 and TRBJ2-1, with D possibly matching TRBD1 (6 bases). Sequenced sample: synovial fluid, either unsorted or a sorted T cell fraction (not recorded which). The source is a male donor with ankylosing spondylitis. The CDR3 loop is CSVSGGRSDEQFF. The CDR3 DNA is TGCAGCGTTAGTGGGGGCCGGTCTGATGAGCAGTTCTTC.